Listed here are 27 T cell receptor beta chains from one sample, sequenced in a study of blood T cell repertoires in COVID-19. Clones were read by immunoSEQ multiplex PCR, and TCRdb kept only the in-frame ones, dropping some. The sample records fewer than 200,000 clones, roughly four fifths being singletons. The source material was PBMCs or T cells enriched from blood (not recorded which). These receptors were collected from a man aged 50-59 years who had recovered from COVID-19.

This clone was seen a single time. The rearrangement links TRBV16 to TRBJ1-1; D not resolved. The CDR3 contains 13 residues. Germline assignment: CDR1 KGHSY and CDR2 FQNENV. The germline V and J ends were trimmed by 1 base and 2 bases, with 5 bases remaining between them. CDR3 sequence (DNA): TGTGCCAGCAGCCAATTCAGAAACACTGAAGCTTTCTTT. This codes for CASSQFRNTEAFF.

The rearrangement joins TRBV11-2 to TRBJ1-2, with 11 nucleotides matching TRBD1. Looked up from germline, CDR1 is SGHAT and CDR2 is FQNNGV. CDR3 length: 14 residues. V shed 3 bases, J shed 5 bases, and the junction held 2 bases outside the gene matches. CDR3 amino acids: CASSFGTGGYGYTF. The CDR3 DNA reads as TGTGCCAGCAGCTTCGGGACAGGGGGATATGGCTACACCTTC.

The chain employs TRBV10-3 and TRBJ1-3; 8 bases agree with TRBD1. Trimming removed 7 bases from V and 5 bases from J; junction bases left unmatched: 10. This CDR3 comprises 15 residues. Germline V gene lookup returns CDR1 ENHRY and CDR2 SYGVKD. The CDR3 region is CAINKSQGARNTIYF. The CDR3 DNA follows: TGTGCCATCAATAAATCCCAGGGGGCTAGAAACACCATATATTTT.

V and J are TRBV18 and TRBJ1-2; D call uncertain. The CDR3 length is 14 residues. V lost 0 bases, J lost 8 bases, and 13 bases lay in between. Germline CDR1 KGHSH, CDR2 LQKENI. CDR3 sequence reads: CASSPPTRPLGYTF. CDR3 coding DNA: TGTGCCAGCTCACCACCGACAAGGCCGCTGGGCTACACCTTC. The full variable domain, completed using reference TRBV18 and TRBJ1-2, is NAGVMQNPRHLVRRRGQEARLRCSPMKGHSHVYWYRQLPEEGLKFMVYLQKENIIDESGMPKERFSAEFPKEGPSILRIQQVVRGDSAAYFCASSPPTRPLGYTFGSGTRLTVV.

The chain employs TRBV4-1 and TRBJ1-6, with TRBD1 identical over 7 bases. Germline CDR1 MGHRA, CDR2 YSYEKL. This CDR3 has 16 residues. After removal of 4 bases from V and 7 bases from J, the junction contained 10 bases not matched to a gene. For the CDR3, the DNA is TGCGCCAGCAGCCCGATCGACAGGGCGGAAAATTCACCCCTCCACTTT. This gives the protein CASSPIDRAENSPLHF.

This clone has only a few counts. The chain is built from TRBV6-1 and TRBJ1-5; 7 nucleotides line up with TRBD1. Trimming at V came to 6 bases and at J to 1 base, leaving 9 bases not matched to a gene. The CDR3 runs 16 residues. Germline assignment: CDR1 MNHNS and CDR2 SASEGT. CDR3 coding DNA: TGTGCCAGCAGGGAAAGACAGGGTTCCAGCAATCAGCCCCAGCATTTT. Its translation is CASRERQGSSNQPQHF.

V usage is TRBV3-1 (or the pseudogene TRBV3-2) and J usage is TRBJ1-1; 12 bases are shared with TRBD1. CDR1 and CDR2 (germline): LGHDT, YNNKEL (reference sequence). The CDR3 is 21 amino acids. The J segment lost 0 bases and the V segment lost 3 bases, leaving 17 bases of the junction unmatched. Here the CDR3 reads CASSQDHRIGTGGLMNTEAFF. CDR3 DNA sequence: TGTGCCAGCAGCCAGGACCACCGAATTGGGACAGGGGGCCTGATGAACACTGAAGCTTTCTTT.

The rearrangement uses TRBV6-1 and TRBJ2-7, with TRBD2 identical over 12 bases. Germline V gene sequence: CDR1 MNHNS, CDR2 SASEGT. The length of the CDR3 is 15 residues. Unmatched junction bases numbered 4, after V lost 0 bases and J lost 7 bases. CDR3 in amino acids: CASSEAPSGGAEQYF. CDR3 coding DNA: TGTGCCAGCAGTGAAGCGCCTAGCGGGGGGGCGGAGCAGTACTTC.

This chain connects TRBV11-3 to TRBJ2-7, with TRBD1 matching 8 bases. Trimming took 5 bases from V and 3 from J; bases not matched to a gene: 6. This CDR3 contains 14 residues. Per germline, CDR1 SGHNT and CDR2 YENEEA. CDR3 loop: CASSSGQGNYEQYF. CDR3 DNA sequence: TGTGCCAGCAGCAGCGGACAGGGTAACTACGAGCAGTACTTC.

This clone was picked up a small number of times. The chain links TRBV28 to TRBJ1-5; no reliable D call. The V and J ends lost 8 bases and 7 bases respectively, with 12 bases between them. Per germline, CDR1 MDHEN and CDR2 SYDVKM. The CDR3 consists of 12 residues. The CDR3 DNA reads TGTGCCAGCCTCGAGGGCGGGCAGCCCCAGCATTTT. Amino acids: CASLEGGQPQHF. The full variable domain, completed using reference TRBV28 and TRBJ1-5, is DVKVTQSSRYLVKRTGEKVFLECVQDMDHENMFWYRQDPGLGLRLIYFSYDVKMKEKGDIPEGYSVSREKKERFSLILESASTNQTSMYLCASLEGGQPQHFGDGTRLSIL.

V is TRBV5-6 and J is TRBJ1-1, with 9 bases fitting TRBD1. The germline CDR1 and CDR2 sequences are SGHDT and YYEEEE. Trimming took 4 bases from V and 4 from J; bases not matched to a gene: 2. The CDR3 is made up of 13 amino acids. The CDR3 loop reads CASSTTGGTEAFF. The CDR3 bases are TGTGCCAGCAGCACGACAGGGGGCACTGAAGCTTTCTTT.

The gene calls are TRBV28 and TRBJ1-5; D not certain. This CDR3 is 14 amino acids long. The ends were cut back, 4 bases at V and 7 bases at J, with 14 bases in the middle. Germline-derived CDR1 and CDR2 are MDHEN and SYDVKM. CDR3 nucleotides: TGTGCCAGCAGTTCCACCGAGAGGGTGCAGCCCCAGCATTTT. This encodes CASSSTERVQPQHF.

J is TRBJ1-4 and V is TRBV7-9; no clear D gene. Germline CDR1 reads SEHNR; CDR2 reads FQNEAQ (reference sequence). Deletions cut 0 bases from V and 5 bases from J, with 13 bases between. There are 16 residues in the CDR3. CDR3 sequence (DNA): TGTGCCAGCAGCTTAGCCCAGCGGACTGCGAATGAAAAACTGTTTTTT. Its translation is CASSLAQRTANEKLFF.

This chain uses TRBV6-1 with TRBJ2-2; 13 nucleotides match TRBD2. Germline values: CDR1 MNHNS, CDR2 SASEGT. Trimming removed 2 bases from V and 6 bases from J; junction bases left unmatched: 3. This CDR3 is 16 amino acids long. The CDR3 region is CASSEKTSGGAGELFF. CDR3 coding DNA: TGTGCCAGCAGTGAAAAAACTAGCGGGGGGGCCGGGGAGCTGTTTTTT.

The chain links TRBV7-2 to TRBJ1-2; maybe TRBD1 (6 bases). The germline gives CDR1 SGHTA, CDR2 FQGNSA. The V gene lost 1 base and the J gene lost 0 bases, with 9 bases spanning the gap. The CDR3 is made up of 15 amino acids. The CDR3 here is CASSLVGQTNYGYTF. For the CDR3, the DNA is TGTGCCAGCAGCTTAGTCGGACAGACTAACTATGGCTACACCTTC.

The chain is built from TRBV19 and TRBJ1-5; TRBD1 agrees at 7 bases. The germline V gene has CDR1 LNHDA and CDR2 SQIVND (reference sequence). The trim removed 10 bases at V and 7 bases at J, leaving 10 bases unmatched. CDR3 length: 13 residues. The CDR3 reads CATDRGGGQPQHF. The CDR3 bases are TGTGCCACCGACAGAGGGGGCGGACAGCCCCAGCATTTT. The full variable domain, completed using reference TRBV19 and TRBJ1-5, is DGGITQSPKYLFRKEGQNVTLSCEQNLNHDAMYWYRQDPGQGLRLIYYSQIVNDFQKGDIAEGYSVSREKKESFPLTVTSAQKNPTAFYLCATDRGGGQPQHFGDGTRLSIL.

The chain carries TRBV28 and TRBJ1-2, with D tentatively TRBD1 (5 bases). The CDR3 sequence is 13 residues long. The V gene lost 2 bases and the J gene lost 4 bases, with 8 bases spanning the gap. Germline-derived CDR1 and CDR2 are MDHEN and SYDVKM. CDR3 in amino acids: CASSLDRIYGYTF. The CDR3 nucleotides read TGTGCCAGCAGTTTAGACAGAATCTATGGCTACACCTTC.

The gene calls are TRBV10-3 and TRBJ1-6; TRBD1 might be the D (5 bases). The length of the CDR3 is 16 residues. Per germline, CDR1 ENHRY and CDR2 SYGVKD. Trimming left V 6 bases short and J 0 bases short, with 12 bases between. The CDR3 protein is CAISGGASSYNSPLHF. As DNA, the CDR3 is TGTGCCATCAGCGGGGGAGCAAGCTCCTATAATTCACCCCTCCACTTT.

This clone was counted once. The rearrangement links TRBV20-1 to TRBJ1-6; 9 bases are a match to TRBD1. The length of the CDR3 is 11 residues. The germline gives CDR1 DFQATT, CDR2 SNEGSKA (reference sequence). The CDR3 bases are TGCAGGGGACAGGGCACTTCACCCCTCCACTTT. This sequence encodes CRGQGTSPLHF.

The chain carries TRBV11-2 and TRBJ1-5; D ambiguous. Germline V gene lookup returns CDR1 SGHAT and CDR2 FQNNGV. The CDR3 is made up of 13 amino acids. V was pared by 2 bases and J by 6 bases, with 8 bases between. The CDR3 DNA sequence: TGTGCCAGCAGCTTAATGGCTTCTCAGCCCCAGCATTTT. The encoded protein is CASSLMASQPQHF.

This clone came up once. The chain combines TRBV5-4 with TRBJ2-2; TRBD2 aligns across 15 bases. Trimming removed 4 bases from V and 4 bases from J; junction bases left unmatched: 11. The CDR3 runs to 19 residues. Germline V gene sequence: CDR1 SGHNT, CDR2 YYREEE (reference sequence). The CDR3 DNA follows: TGTGCCAGCAGCGACCGGGACAGGGGACTAGCGGGGGGCACCGGGGAGCTGTTTTTT. It yields the protein CASSDRDRGLAGGTGELFF.

This chain links TRBV6-5 with TRBJ1-2, with D hard to call. V was clipped by 8 bases and J by 0 bases, with 10 bases between them. The CDR3 extends over 13 amino acids. CDR1 and CDR2 from the germline V gene are MNHEY and SVGAGI. The CDR3 sequence: CASRGSTNYGYTF. As DNA, the CDR3 is TGTGCCAGCCGCGGCAGTACTAACTATGGCTACACCTTC.

The chain links TRBV4-1 to TRBJ2-4; perhaps TRBD1 as D (7 bases). This CDR3 is 19 amino acids long. Trimming removed 4 bases at V and 3 bases at J, with 25 bases between. Germline V gene sequence: CDR1 MGHRA, CDR2 YSYEKL. CDR3 region: CASSLRSGADRANKNIQYF. In nucleotides, the CDR3 is TGCGCCAGCAGCCTAAGATCGGGGGCAGACAGGGCCAACAAAAACATTCAGTACTTC.

This chain uses TRBV2 with TRBJ2-1, with TRBD2 as a possible D gene (6 bases). Germline V gives CDR1 SNHLY, CDR2 FYNNEI. The V gene lost 5 bases and the J gene lost 6 bases, with 17 bases spanning the gap. The CDR3 is 15 residues long. The DNA for the CDR3 is TGTGCCAGCAGTTTGAGCGGGTCGGTGGGCAATGAGCAGTTCTTC. Amino acid sequence: CASSLSGSVGNEQFF.

The genes are TRBV7-9 and TRBJ2-7; D is perhaps TRBD2 (5 bases). V lost 5 bases and J 2 bases, leaving 10 bases between the germline ends. The CDR3 runs 13 residues. Germline values: CDR1 SEHNR, CDR2 FQNEAQ (reference sequence). The CDR3 coding sequence is TGTGCCAGCAGCCCTGGGGAGCCCTACGAGCAGTACTTC. Amino acids: CASSPGEPYEQYF.

This clone was detected a few times. This chain joins TRBV4-3 and TRBJ2-7, with D possibly being TRBD1 (6 bases). Germline V gene lookup returns CDR1 LGHNA and CDR2 YSLEER. V was clipped by 2 bases and J by 6 bases, with 11 bases between them. There are 13 residues in the CDR3. CDR3 in amino acids: CASSQKQGSEQYF. The CDR3 DNA follows: TGCGCCAGCAGCCAAAAACAGGGATCCGAGCAGTACTTC.

The chain joins TRBV29-1 to TRBJ1-1; D gene ambiguous. CDR3 length: 13 residues. V lost 6 bases and J lost 4, with 15 bases in between. Germline V gives CDR1 SQVTM, CDR2 ANQGSEA. Here the CDR3 DNA reads TGCAGCGTGGTTGATCCGCGGGTCACTGAAGCTTTCTTT. This translates into CSVVDPRVTEAFF. The full variable domain, with the rest looked up from reference TRBV29-1 and TRBJ1-1, is SAVISQKPSRDICQRGTSLTIQCQVDSQVTMMFWYRQQPGQSLTLIATANQGSEATYESGFVIDKFPISRPNLTFSTLTVSNMSPEDSSIYLCSVVDPRVTEAFFGQGTRLTVV.